Listed below are T cell receptor beta chains from one sample, sequenced in a study of blood T cell repertoires in COVID-19. Data came from immunoSEQ multiplex PCR; TCRdb stores just in-frame clones and leaves some out. The sample consists of 250,000 to 400,000 clones, more than 75% of them appearing once. The sample taken for sequencing was PBMCs or T cells enriched from blood (not recorded which). The receptors stem from a woman between 25 and 40 years old who had recovered from COVID-19. CDR3s include the opening cysteine and the closing phenylalanine or tryptophan. Each record gives: CDR3 protein, CDR3 DNA, D gene, clone size, J gene, V gene. A D gene is named only where the DNA matches it firmly. Not all rows give a size; the values are once, few, many and, for expanded clones, a class.

CASGEVEETQYF	TGTGCCAGCGGTGAGGTGGAAGAGACCCAGTACTTC	.	.	TRBJ2-5	TRBV12-3/TRBV12-4
CASSARTARNSPLHF	TGTGCCAGTAGTGCCCGGACTGCCCGTAATTCACCCCTCCACTTT	.	few	TRBJ1-6	TRBV19
CASSLEGEYGYTF	TGCGCCAGCAGCTTGGAGGGAGAGTATGGCTACACCTTC	.	few	TRBJ1-2	TRBV5-1
CPSSTRKNRQLVNTEAFF	TGCCCCTCGTCGACCAGGAAAAATCGTCAATTGGTGAACACTGAAGCTTTCTTT	.	.	TRBJ1-1	TRBV5-1
CASSLVRGQSSYNEQFF	TGCGCCAGCAGCTTGGTCCGGGGTCAGAGCTCCTACAATGAGCAGTTCTTC	.	.	TRBJ2-1	TRBV5-1
CASSSRGHGELFF	TGCGCCAGCAGCTCGCGGGGGCACGGGGAGCTGTTTTTT	.	.	TRBJ2-2	TRBV5-1
CASSFGQGEYNEQFF	TGTGCCAGCAGCTTTGGACAGGGGGAATACAATGAGCAGTTCTTC	TRBD1	.	TRBJ2-1	TRBV7-9
CASTEQGTYNSPLHF	TGTGCCAGCACCGAACAGGGAACTTATAATTCACCCCTCCACTTT	.	.	TRBJ1-6	TRBV28
CASSWLAGAYEQYF	TGCGCCAGCAGCTGGCTAGCGGGGGCCTACGAGCAGTACTTC	TRBD2	.	TRBJ2-7	TRBV5-1
CASSPTGSDSPLHF	TGTGCCAGCAGCCCTACAGGGTCGGATTCACCCCTCCACTTT	.	once	TRBJ1-6	TRBV3-1/TRBV3-2
CATSARQGFYNSPLHF	TGTGCCACCAGCGCCCGACAGGGCTTTTATAATTCACCCCTCCACTTT	TRBD1	.	TRBJ1-6	TRBV15